The next 31 T cell receptor beta chains were all read from a single sample in a study of spatial heterogeneity in lung cancer (dated by TCRdb to 2018 to 2020). These receptors' targets are unknown. Libraries came from 5' RACE. The run used a NextSeq 500. TCRdb reprocessed the public reads (quality trimming at Q25 with fastp, clone calling with MiXCR) and kept in-frame beta chains. Rows with a matching CDR3 protein are joined into one entry that keeps the most common DNA and genes. For this sample there are more than 5,000 distinct CDR3 sequences; roughly 8% appear just once. 16% of the sample rests with the top ten. Findings and caveats that apply to the study as a whole: The tumor nonsynonymous mutation count correlated with the number of expanded alpha and beta TCRs within the tumor.

The time point tag for this specimen amounts to: sample taken at primary tumor resection. The sample consisted of lung tumor tissue, taken at surgery. Receptors were obtained from a female donor with early-stage non-small cell lung cancer.

This clonotype qualifies as medium-sized. The chain combines TRBV6-1 with TRBJ1-1; 7 bases are a match to TRBD1. The germline gives CDR1 MNHNS, CDR2 SASEGT. The CDR3 is 14 residues long. V gave up 6 bases and J gave up 3 bases; unmatched junction bases: 7. In DNA, the CDR3 is TGTGCCAGCAGGGGACAGTCAGACCACACTGAAGCTTTCTTT. This translates into CASRGQSDHTEAFF.

By sample fraction, this clonotype is medium-sized (0.01 to 0.1%). The chain links TRBV5-6 to TRBJ1-5; TRBD1 is a possible D gene (5 bases). There are 14 residues in the CDR3. Germline CDR1 is SGHDT and CDR2 is YYEEEE. Trimming removed 2 bases from V and 8 bases from J, with 14 bases in between. As DNA, the CDR3 is TGTGCCAGCAGCTTTCAGAGGGGCGCGGAGCCCCAGCATTTT. Protein: CASSFQRGAEPQHF.

This clonotype is labeled medium-sized. This may stem from a read error, because a much larger clone lies one nucleotide away. The chain is built from TRBV7-7 and TRBJ2-2, with D uncertain. The CDR3 consists of 13 residues. The germline gives CDR1 SSHAT, CDR2 FNYEAQ (reference sequence). This CDR3 reads CASSSTYTVELFF. In DNA form, the CDR3 reads TGTGCCAGCAGCTCCACTTACACCGTGGAGCTGTTTTTT.

The sample holds many counts of this clonotype. The CDR3 loop is CASSLLWGECFF. CDR3 bases: TGTGCCAGCAGTTTACTCTGGGGGGAATGTTTCTTC. The chain is built from TRBV28 and TRBJ2-1, with D possibly TRBD2 on 6 matching bases. Germline CDR1 MDHEN, CDR2 SYDVKM. The CDR3 is made up of 12 amino acids. Trimming stripped 2 bases from V and 16 bases from J, with 15 bases between.

This clonotype rates as medium-sized. The chain links TRBV3-1 to TRBJ1-1; no clear D gene. The CDR3 has 12 amino acids. The germline gives CDR1 LGHDT, CDR2 YNNKEL (reference sequence). V lost 4 bases, J lost 3 bases, and 6 bases lay in between. The CDR3 coding sequence is TGTGCCAGCAGCCCACCCCACACTGAAGCTTTCTTT. Amino acids: CASSPPHTEAFF.

The rearrangement uses TRBV2 and TRBJ2-1; 7 bases align to TRBD2. The length of the CDR3 is 13 residues. V dropped 9 bases and J dropped 6; count of bases not matched to a gene: 8. The germline CDR1 and CDR2 sequences are SNHLY and FYNNEI. This CDR3 is CARVRGDGNEQFF. The CDR3 DNA is TGTGCCAGGGTCCGGGGGGACGGCAATGAGCAGTTCTTC.

This clonotype is medium-sized (0.01 to 0.1%) by share. The chain recombines TRBV6-2 or TRBV6-3 with TRBJ2-3, with 7 bases aligning to TRBD2. V lost 6 bases to trimming and J lost 4 bases; unmatched junction nucleotides: 7. The CDR3 has 14 residues. From germline, CDR1 is MNHEY and CDR2 SVGEGT. The CDR3 here is CASRGLQLSDTQYF. The CDR3 DNA sequence: TGTGCCAGCAGGGGACTACAGCTCTCAGATACGCAGTATTTT.

Within the sample, this clonotype is medium-sized. The rearrangement uses TRBV5-1 and TRBJ1-4; D remains unclear. The germline V gene has CDR1 SGHRS and CDR2 YFSETQ. CDR3 length: 15 amino acids. V dropped 0 bases and J dropped 4 bases, with 10 bases sitting between them. CDR3 sequence (DNA): TGCGCCAGCAGCTTGGACGGACGGAATAATGAAAAACTGTTTTTT. Its translation is CASSLDGRNNEKLFF.

The genes are TRBV4-3 and TRBJ1-3, with TRBD1 as a possible D gene (5 bases). The CDR3 extends over 16 amino acids. Germline CDR1 LGHNA, CDR2 YSLEER. The V end was cut by 1 base, the J end by 2 bases, with 12 bases between. DNA of the CDR3: TGCGCCAGCAGCCAAGGAACAGGACCCGCTGGAAACACCATATATTTT. It translates to CASSQGTGPAGNTIYF.

This clonotype is classed as medium-sized (0.01 to 0.1%). The chain employs TRBV6-2 or TRBV6-3 and TRBJ2-3, with 13 bases identical to TRBD2. Germline V gene lookup returns CDR1 MNHEY and CDR2 SVGEGT. The CDR3 sequence is 21 residues long. The V segment lost 0 bases and the J segment 2 bases; nucleotides outside the gene matches: 14. The CDR3 here is CASSYSRGGPGLAGATDTQYF. In DNA, the CDR3 is TGTGCCAGCAGTTACTCGAGGGGAGGCCCCGGACTAGCGGGAGCCACAGATACGCAGTATTTT.

By share, this clonotype ranks as medium-sized. CDR3 bases: TGTGCCAGCAGCTTAGGCATGAGCGGGACAGCTGGTGGCTACACCTTC. Encoded protein: CASSLGMSGTAGGYTF. This chain links TRBV13 with TRBJ1-2, with 7 bases aligning to TRBD1. This CDR3 has 16 residues. V lost 0 bases, J lost 7 bases, and 11 bases stayed unmatched. The germline V gene encodes CDR1 PRHDT and CDR2 FYEKMQ (reference sequence). Using reference TRBV13 and TRBJ1-2 for the parts outside the CDR3, the full variable domain is AAGVIQSPRHLIKEKRETATLKCYPIPRHDTVYWYQQGPGQDPQFLISFYEKMQSDKGSIPDRFSAQQFSDYHSELNMSSLELGDSALYFCASSLGMSGTAGGYTFGSGTRLTVV.

The chain has TRBV6-2 or TRBV6-3 and TRBJ2-1, with 7 bases aligning to TRBD2. CDR3 size: 15 residues. CDR1 MNHEY and CDR2 SVGEGT come from the germline V gene. J was trimmed by 5 bases and V by 9 bases; bases with no gene match: 13. The CDR3 nucleotides are TGTGCCAGGACCTGGGGGGGGTTAAGGAACAATGAGCAGTTCTTC. Its translation is CARTWGGLRNNEQFF.

This clonotype was seen more than once but under ten times. The V call is TRBV29-1, the J call TRBJ1-5; the D gene is possibly TRBD1 (6 bases). This CDR3 contains 13 residues. V was pared by 6 bases and J by 7 bases, with 16 bases between. Germline CDR1 SQVTM, CDR2 ANQGSEA. The CDR3 reads CSVSGAEGQPQHF. In DNA form, the CDR3 reads TGCAGCGTCTCAGGGGCGGAGGGGCAGCCCCAGCATTTT.

In this sample, this clonotype turned up many times. The rearrangement links TRBV6-2 or TRBV6-3 to TRBJ1-5; D call uncertain. This CDR3 spans 12 amino acids. The germline V and J ends were trimmed by 6 bases and 8 bases, with 11 bases remaining between them. Looked up from germline, CDR1 is MNHEY and CDR2 is SVGEGT. The CDR3 DNA is TGTGCCAGCAGCCGCCTTGGCGAGCCCCAGCATTTT. Translation: CASSRLGEPQHF.

This clonotype is medium-sized (0.01 to 0.1%) in the sample. The chain employs TRBV6-2 or TRBV6-3 and TRBJ2-7; TRBD2 matches at 12 bases. The CDR3 has 16 amino acids. From germline, CDR1 is MNHEY and CDR2 SVGEGT. The J segment lost 3 bases and the V segment lost 2 bases, leaving 5 bases of the junction unmatched. CDR3 residues: CASSYTRLAGDYEQYF. CDR3 DNA sequence: TGTGCCAGCAGTTACACCAGACTAGCGGGGGACTACGAGCAGTACTTC.

Judged by abundance, this clonotype is medium-sized. The chain joins TRBV6-5 to TRBJ2-4; 7 nucleotides match TRBD1. The CDR3 is made up of 15 amino acids. Germline trimming cut 2 bases from V and 5 bases from J; bases unmatched to any gene: 6. In germline, CDR1 is MNHEY, CDR2 SVGAGI. As DNA, the CDR3 is TGTGCCAGCAGTTACCGTAGGACAGGCCAAAACATTCAGTACTTC. Its protein product is CASSYRRTGQNIQYF.

This clonotype is categorized as medium-sized (0.01 to 0.1%). The rearrangement uses TRBV30 and TRBJ2-2; D uncertain. With 8 bases removed from V and 4 bases from J, the gap between germline ends came to 14 bases. The germline gives CDR1 GTSNPN, CDR2 SVGIG (reference sequence). CDR3 size: 13 residues. The CDR3 DNA is TGTGCCCCCAGTTGGCTGAGCACCGGGGAGCTGTTTTTT. Its translation: CAPSWLSTGELFF.

This clonotype is medium-sized. The chain couples TRBV18 to TRBJ1-1, with D possibly TRBD1 on 6 matching bases. Germline-derived CDR1 and CDR2 are KGHSH and LQKENI. This CDR3 has 13 amino acids. V was shortened by 6 bases and J by 5 bases, with 13 bases between the two germline ends. The DNA of the CDR3 is TGTGCCAGCTCGCCCAGGGGTGAGACTGAAGCTTTCTTT. It translates to CASSPRGETEAFF.

This clonotype is medium-sized in the sample. The chain uses TRBV6-6 and TRBJ1-2, with a weak D call TRBD1 (5 bases). V was cut by 6 bases and J by 3 bases, with 17 bases left in between. Germline V gene data show CDR1 as MNHNY and CDR2 as SVGAGI (reference sequence). This CDR3 spans 15 amino acids. CDR3 bases: TGTGCCAGCAGGTCTCCACAGGAGGGCTACTATGGCTACACCTTC. It is translated as CASRSPQEGYYGYTF.

By share, this clonotype ranks as medium-sized. The rearrangement joins TRBV2 to TRBJ2-7; tentative D call: TRBD2 (6 bases). Germline CDR1 is SNHLY and CDR2 is FYNNEI. V lost 4 bases and J 2 bases, leaving 12 bases between the germline ends. The CDR3 sequence is 14 residues long. CDR3 sequence reads: CASSAGLVPYEQYF. The CDR3, as DNA: TGTGCCAGCAGTGCGGGACTGGTCCCCTACGAGCAGTACTTC. Full variable domain (outside the CDR3, taken from reference TRBV2 and TRBJ2-7): EPEVTQTPSHQVTQMGQEVILRCVPISNHLYFYWYRQILGQKVEFLVSFYNNEISEKSEIFDDQFSVERPDGSNFTLKIRSTKLEDSAMYFCASSAGLVPYEQYFGPGTRLTVT.

By frequency in the sample, this clonotype is medium-sized. The chain joins TRBV21-1 to TRBJ2-7; the table's D call, TRBD2, has no DNA check behind it. TRBV21-1 is labeled a pseudogene. This CDR3 is 19 amino acids long. In nucleotides, the CDR3 is TGTGCCAGCAGCAAATTCTGGGGTAAACGTGCCGGCTCCCTCTACGAGCAGTACTTC. It encodes CASSKFWGKRAGSLYEQYF.

By its share, this clonotype is medium-sized. The rearrangement links TRBV5-1 to TRBJ1-5; a possible D gene is TRBD1 (5 bases). In germline, CDR1 is SGHRS, CDR2 YFSETQ. The CDR3 length is 11 residues. The V and J ends lost 8 bases and 12 bases respectively, with 15 bases between them. DNA for the CDR3: TGCGCCAGGGGGGGACGGACACACCAGCATTTT. This gives the protein CARGGRTHQHF.

Sample share makes this clonotype medium-sized. The chain joins TRBV6-5 to TRBJ1-1; no firm D call. This CDR3 region has 11 residues. CDR1 MNHEY and CDR2 SVGAGI come from the germline V gene. Trimming stripped 5 bases from V and 5 bases from J, with 6 bases between. CDR3 region: CASSRGTEAFF. DNA for the CDR3: TGTGCCAGCAGTCGTGGGACTGAAGCTTTCTTT.

J is TRBJ2-3 and V is TRBV6-2 or TRBV6-3; possibly TRBD2 for D (6 bases). Germline V CDR1 and CDR2: MNHEY, SVGEGT. This CDR3 has 14 amino acids. Trimming left V 7 bases short and J 0 bases short, with 11 bases between. CDR3 loop: CASKRTISTDTQYF. The CDR3 bases are TGTGCCAGCAAGAGGACTATCAGCACAGATACGCAGTATTTT.

This clonotype is labeled as medium-sized. The chain combines TRBV10-3 with TRBJ1-3; no reliable D call. CDR1 and CDR2 (germline): ENHRY, SYGVKD. Trimming removed 3 bases from V and 4 bases from J, with 16 bases in between. This CDR3 has 16 amino acids. The CDR3 nucleotides are TGTGCCATCAGTGACCCCACCCAGGTGGCAGGAAACACCATATATTTT. Protein sequence: CAISDPTQVAGNTIYF.

This clonotype was seen ten or more times. The V gene is TRBV28, the J gene TRBJ2-7, with a weak D call TRBD1 (5 bases). CDR1 is MDHEN and CDR2 is SYDVKM in the germline V gene. The V and J ends lost 8 bases and 9 bases respectively, with 14 bases between them. The CDR3 sequence is 11 residues long. Here the CDR3 reads CASGFSRGQYF. The CDR3 coding sequence is TGTGCCAGCGGCTTTTCAAGGGGGCAGTACTTC.

The chain employs TRBV6-2 or TRBV6-3 and TRBJ2-2; D possibly corresponds to TRBD2 (6 bases). This CDR3 has 16 residues. Germline V gives CDR1 MNHEY, CDR2 SVGEGT. Trimming stripped 7 bases from V and 1 base from J, with 16 bases between. CDR3 protein: CASTHWERVNTGELFF. The CDR3 region has the DNA TGTGCCAGCACCCATTGGGAGCGGGTGAACACCGGGGAGCTGTTTTTT.

This clonotype showed up many times. The rearrangement joins TRBV29-1 to TRBJ2-7, with TRBD1 matching over 8 bases. The germline gives CDR1 SQVTM, CDR2 ANQGSEA. CDR3 size: 14 residues. The V segment lost 6 bases and the J segment 0 bases; nucleotides outside the gene matches: 7. CDR3 in amino acids: CSVPRQGSSYEQYF. The CDR3 DNA sequence: TGCAGCGTCCCAAGACAGGGGAGCTCCTACGAGCAGTACTTC.

The chain carries TRBV29-1 and TRBJ1-1; no reliable D call. Trimming removed 3 bases at V and 1 base at J, with 12 bases between. The CDR3 has 14 amino acids. Germline assignment: CDR1 SQVTM and CDR2 ANQGSEA. This CDR3 is CSVDDRVRNTEAFF. As DNA, the CDR3 is TGCAGCGTTGATGATAGAGTGCGGAACACTGAAGCTTTCTTT. The variable domain in full, completed from reference TRBV29-1 and TRBJ1-1, reads SAVISQKPSRDICQRGTSLTIQCQVDSQVTMMFWYRQQPGQSLTLIATANQGSEATYESGFVIDKFPISRPNLTFSTLTVSNMSPEDSSIYLCSVDDRVRNTEAFFGQGTRLTVV.

This clonotype was found many times. This chain links TRBV30 with TRBJ2-1; 12 bases are a match to TRBD2. Germline loops: CDR1 GTSNPN, CDR2 SVGIG (reference sequence). With 1 base clipped from V and 0 bases from J, the junction kept 4 bases outside the gene matches. CDR3 length: 17 amino acids. This CDR3 is CAWSGLAGGTSYNEQFF. The CDR3 nucleotides are TGTGCCTGGAGTGGGCTAGCGGGAGGGACCTCCTACAATGAGCAGTTCTTC. The complete variable domain, with remaining parts taken from reference TRBV30 and TRBJ2-1, reads SQTIHQWPATLVQPVGSPLSLECTVEGTSNPNLYWYRQAAGRGLQLLFYSVGIGQISSEVPQNLSASRPQDRQFILSSKKLLLSDSGFYLCAWSGLAGGTSYNEQFFGPGTRLTVL.

This clonotype was observed at least ten times. This chain uses TRBV24-1 with TRBJ2-1; 8 bases line up with TRBD2. Looked up from germline, CDR1 is KGHDR and CDR2 is SFDVKD. Trimming removed 1 base from V and 3 bases from J; junction bases left unmatched: 4. This CDR3 has 16 amino acids. Here the CDR3 reads CATSDFSLAGYNEQFF. The DNA of the CDR3 is TGTGCCACCAGTGATTTTAGCCTAGCGGGCTACAATGAGCAGTTCTTC.